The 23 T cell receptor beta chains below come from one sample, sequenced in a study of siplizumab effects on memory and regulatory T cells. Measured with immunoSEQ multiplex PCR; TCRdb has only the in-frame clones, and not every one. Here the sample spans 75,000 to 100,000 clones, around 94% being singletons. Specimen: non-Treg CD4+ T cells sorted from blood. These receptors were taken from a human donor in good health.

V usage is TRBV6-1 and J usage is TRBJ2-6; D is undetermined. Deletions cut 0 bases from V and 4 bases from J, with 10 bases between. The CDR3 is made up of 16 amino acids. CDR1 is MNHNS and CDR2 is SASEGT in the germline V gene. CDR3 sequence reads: CASSEAWAVGANVLTF. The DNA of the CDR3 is TGTGCCAGCAGTGAAGCCTGGGCGGTGGGGGCCAACGTCCTGACTTTC.

DNA for the CDR3: TGTGCCAGCAGTGCCACCTACGAGCAGTACTTC. It encodes CASSATYEQYF. This sequence joins TRBV6-1 and TRBJ2-7; the D is unclear. Trimming took off 4 bases at V and 2 bases at J, with 3 bases between the two ends. Germline CDR1 is MNHNS and CDR2 is SASEGT. The CDR3 covers 11 residues.

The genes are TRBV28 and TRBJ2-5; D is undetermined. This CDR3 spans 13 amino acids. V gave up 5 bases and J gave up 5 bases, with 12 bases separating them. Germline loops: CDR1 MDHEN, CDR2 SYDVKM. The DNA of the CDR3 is TGTGCCAGCAGTGCCCCCGGACGGGAGACCCAGTACTTC. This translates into CASSAPGRETQYF.

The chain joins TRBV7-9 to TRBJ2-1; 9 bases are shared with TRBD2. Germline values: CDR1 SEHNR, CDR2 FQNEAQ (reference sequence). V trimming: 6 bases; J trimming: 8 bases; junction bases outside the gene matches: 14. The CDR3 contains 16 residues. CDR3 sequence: CASSLPRGRAVHEQFF. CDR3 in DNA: TGTGCCAGCAGTCTCCCTCGCGGGAGGGCCGTGCATGAGCAGTTCTTC.

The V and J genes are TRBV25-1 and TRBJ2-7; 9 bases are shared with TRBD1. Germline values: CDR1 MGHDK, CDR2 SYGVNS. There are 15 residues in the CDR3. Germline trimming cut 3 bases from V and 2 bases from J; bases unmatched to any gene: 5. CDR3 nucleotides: TGTGCCAGCAGTGAGACAGGGGGTATTACCTACGAGCAGTACTTC. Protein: CASSETGGITYEQYF.

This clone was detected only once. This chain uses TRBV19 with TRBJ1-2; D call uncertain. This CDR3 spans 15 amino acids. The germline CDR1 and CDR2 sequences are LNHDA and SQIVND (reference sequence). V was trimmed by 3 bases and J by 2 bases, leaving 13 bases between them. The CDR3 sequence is CASSILDRRNYGYTF. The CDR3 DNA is TGTGCCAGTAGTATCCTGGATAGACGGAACTATGGCTACACCTTC. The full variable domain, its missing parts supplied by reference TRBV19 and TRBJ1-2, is DGGITQSPKYLFRKEGQNVTLSCEQNLNHDAMYWYRQDPGQGLRLIYYSQIVNDFQKGDIAEGYSVSREKKESFPLTVTSAQKNPTAFYLCASSILDRRNYGYTFGSGTRLTVV.

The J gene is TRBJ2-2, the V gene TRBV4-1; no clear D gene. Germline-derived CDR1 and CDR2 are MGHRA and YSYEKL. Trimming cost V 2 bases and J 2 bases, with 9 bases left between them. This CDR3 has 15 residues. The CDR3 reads CASSQKGRNTGELFF. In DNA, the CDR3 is TGCGCCAGCAGCCAAAAAGGTCGAAACACCGGGGAGCTGTTTTTT.

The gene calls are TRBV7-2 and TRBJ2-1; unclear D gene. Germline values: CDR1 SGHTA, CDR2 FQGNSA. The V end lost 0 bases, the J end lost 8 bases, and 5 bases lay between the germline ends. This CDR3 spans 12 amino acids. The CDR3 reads CASSLARHEQFF. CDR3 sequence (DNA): TGTGCCAGCAGCTTAGCAAGACATGAGCAGTTCTTC.

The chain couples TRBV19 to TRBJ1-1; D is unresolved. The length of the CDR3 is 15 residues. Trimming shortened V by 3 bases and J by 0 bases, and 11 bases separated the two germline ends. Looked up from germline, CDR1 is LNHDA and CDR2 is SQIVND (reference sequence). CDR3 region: CASSIWVWMNTEAFF. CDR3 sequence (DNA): TGTGCCAGTAGTATTTGGGTCTGGATGAACACTGAAGCTTTCTTT.

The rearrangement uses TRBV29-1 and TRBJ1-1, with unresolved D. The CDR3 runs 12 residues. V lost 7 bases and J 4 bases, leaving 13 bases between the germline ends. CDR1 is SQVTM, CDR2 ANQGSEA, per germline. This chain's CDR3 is CSARQGPTEAFF. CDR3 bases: TGCAGCGCCCGACAAGGTCCCACTGAAGCTTTCTTT.

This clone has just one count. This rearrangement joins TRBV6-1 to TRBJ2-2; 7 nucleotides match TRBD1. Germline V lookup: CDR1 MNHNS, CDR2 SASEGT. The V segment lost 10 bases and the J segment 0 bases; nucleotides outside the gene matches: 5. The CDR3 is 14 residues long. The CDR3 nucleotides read TGTGCCATCTCCGGGACAGCGAACACCGGGGAGCTGTTTTTT. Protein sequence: CAISGTANTGELFF.

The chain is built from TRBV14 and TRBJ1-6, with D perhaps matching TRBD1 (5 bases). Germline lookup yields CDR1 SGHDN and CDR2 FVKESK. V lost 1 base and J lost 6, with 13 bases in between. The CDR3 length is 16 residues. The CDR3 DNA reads TGTGCCAGCAGCCAAGTTTGGGGCAGCAGTAATTCACCCCTCCACTTT. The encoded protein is CASSQVWGSSNSPLHF.

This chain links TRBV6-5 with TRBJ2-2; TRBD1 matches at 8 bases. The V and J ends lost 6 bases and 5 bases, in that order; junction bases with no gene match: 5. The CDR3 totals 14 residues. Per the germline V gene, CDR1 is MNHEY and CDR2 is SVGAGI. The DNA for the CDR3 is TGTGCCAGCAGCCGACAGGGGAAAACCGGGGAGCTGTTTTTT. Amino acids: CASSRQGKTGELFF.

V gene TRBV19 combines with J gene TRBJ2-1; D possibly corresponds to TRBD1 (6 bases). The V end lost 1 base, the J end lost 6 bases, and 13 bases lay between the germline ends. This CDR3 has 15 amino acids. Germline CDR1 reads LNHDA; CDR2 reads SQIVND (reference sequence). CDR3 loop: CASSIVGGRSNEQFF. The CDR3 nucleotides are TGTGCCAGTAGTATAGTAGGGGGACGATCCAATGAGCAGTTCTTC.

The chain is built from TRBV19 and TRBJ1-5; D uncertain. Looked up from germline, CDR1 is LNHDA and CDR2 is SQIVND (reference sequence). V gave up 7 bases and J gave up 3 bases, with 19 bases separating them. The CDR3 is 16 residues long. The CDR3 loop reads CASKNIYIRNNQPQHF. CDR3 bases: TGTGCCAGTAAGAATATCTATATCAGAAACAATCAGCCCCAGCATTTT.

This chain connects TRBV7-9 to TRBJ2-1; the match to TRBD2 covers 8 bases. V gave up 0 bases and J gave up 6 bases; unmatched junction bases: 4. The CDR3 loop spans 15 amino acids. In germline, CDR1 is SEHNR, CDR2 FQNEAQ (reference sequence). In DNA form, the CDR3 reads TGTGCCAGCAGCTTAGCGGGACTAGAACTCAATGAGCAGTTCTTC. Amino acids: CASSLAGLELNEQFF.

Written as DNA, the CDR3 is TGTGCCATCAGTGAGCATCGGGGAGCGGATACGCAGTATTTT. This codes for CAISEHRGADTQYF. V and J are TRBV10-3 and TRBJ2-3; possibly TRBD2 for D (5 bases). Germline values: CDR1 ENHRY, CDR2 SYGVKD. This CDR3 spans 14 amino acids. The V end lost 2 bases, the J end lost 6 bases, and 12 bases lay between the germline ends.

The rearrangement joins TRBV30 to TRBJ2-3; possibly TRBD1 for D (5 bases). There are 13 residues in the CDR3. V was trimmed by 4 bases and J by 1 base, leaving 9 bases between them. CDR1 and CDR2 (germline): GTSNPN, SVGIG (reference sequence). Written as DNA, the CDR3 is TGTGCCTGGACAGGGAAAGGCACAGATACGCAGTATTTT. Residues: CAWTGKGTDTQYF.

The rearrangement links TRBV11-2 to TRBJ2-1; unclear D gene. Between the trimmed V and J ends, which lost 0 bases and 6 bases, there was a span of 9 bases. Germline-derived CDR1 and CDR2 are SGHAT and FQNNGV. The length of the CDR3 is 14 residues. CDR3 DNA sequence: TGTGCCAGCAGCTTAGATCTTCTGAGCAATGAGCAGTTCTTC. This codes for CASSLDLLSNEQFF.

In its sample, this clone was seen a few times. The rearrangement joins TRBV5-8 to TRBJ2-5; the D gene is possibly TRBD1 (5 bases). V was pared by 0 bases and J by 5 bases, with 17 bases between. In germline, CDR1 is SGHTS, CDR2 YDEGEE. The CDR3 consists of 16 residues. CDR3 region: CASSLGAGRSVETQYF. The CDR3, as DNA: TGTGCCAGCAGCTTGGGAGCAGGGCGGTCGGTTGAGACCCAGTACTTC. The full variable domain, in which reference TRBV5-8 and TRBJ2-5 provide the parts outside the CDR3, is EAGVTQSPTHLIKTRGQQATLRCSPISGHTSVYWYQQALGLGLQFLLWYDEGEERNRGNFPPRFSGRQFPNYSSELNVNALELEDSALYLCASSLGAGRSVETQYFGPGTRLLVL.

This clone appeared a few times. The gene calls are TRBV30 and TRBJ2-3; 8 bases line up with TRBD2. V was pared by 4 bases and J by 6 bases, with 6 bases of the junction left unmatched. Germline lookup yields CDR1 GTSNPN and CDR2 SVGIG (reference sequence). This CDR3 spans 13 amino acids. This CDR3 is CAWKAGGADTQYF. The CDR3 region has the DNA TGTGCCTGGAAGGCGGGAGGTGCGGATACGCAGTATTTT.

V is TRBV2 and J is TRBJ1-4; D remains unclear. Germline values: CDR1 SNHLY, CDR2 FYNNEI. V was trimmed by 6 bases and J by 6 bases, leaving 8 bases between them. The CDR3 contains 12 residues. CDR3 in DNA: TGTGCCAGCAGGGGCGATTATGAAAAACTGTTTTTT. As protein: CASRGDYEKLFF.

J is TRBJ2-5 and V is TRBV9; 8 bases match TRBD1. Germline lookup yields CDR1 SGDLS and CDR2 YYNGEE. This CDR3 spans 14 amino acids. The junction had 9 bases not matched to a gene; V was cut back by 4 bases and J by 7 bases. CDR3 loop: CASSPGTGIGTQYF. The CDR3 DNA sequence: TGTGCCAGCAGCCCCGGGACAGGAATAGGGACCCAGTACTTC.